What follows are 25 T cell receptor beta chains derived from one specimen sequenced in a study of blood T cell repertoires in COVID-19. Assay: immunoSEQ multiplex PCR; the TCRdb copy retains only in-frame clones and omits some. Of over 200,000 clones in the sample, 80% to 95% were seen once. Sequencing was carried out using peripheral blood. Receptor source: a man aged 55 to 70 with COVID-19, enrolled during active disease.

CDR3 amino acids: CASSGLGALDSNQPQHF. CDR3 nucleotide sequence: TGTGCCAGCAGTGGGCTGGGGGCCCTAGATAGCAATCAGCCCCAGCATTTT. The V call is TRBV6-1, the J call TRBJ1-5, with D possibly TRBD1 on 6 matching bases. The CDR3 has 17 amino acids. V lost 4 bases to trimming and J lost 0 bases, with 16 bases between them. The V gene's germline CDR1 is MNHNS and CDR2 SASEGT.

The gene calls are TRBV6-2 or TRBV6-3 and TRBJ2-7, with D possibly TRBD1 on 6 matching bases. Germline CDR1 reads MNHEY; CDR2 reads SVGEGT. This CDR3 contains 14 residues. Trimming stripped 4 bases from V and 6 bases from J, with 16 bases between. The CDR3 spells CASSSSGSRGEQYF. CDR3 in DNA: TGTGCCAGCAGTTCTAGTGGGAGCAGGGGCGAGCAGTACTTC.

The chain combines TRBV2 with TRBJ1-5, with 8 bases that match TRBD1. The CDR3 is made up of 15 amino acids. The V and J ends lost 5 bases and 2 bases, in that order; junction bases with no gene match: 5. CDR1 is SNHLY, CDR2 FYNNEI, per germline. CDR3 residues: CASSIQGGGNQPQHF. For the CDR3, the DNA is TGTGCCAGCAGTATACAGGGGGGTGGCAATCAGCCCCAGCATTTT.

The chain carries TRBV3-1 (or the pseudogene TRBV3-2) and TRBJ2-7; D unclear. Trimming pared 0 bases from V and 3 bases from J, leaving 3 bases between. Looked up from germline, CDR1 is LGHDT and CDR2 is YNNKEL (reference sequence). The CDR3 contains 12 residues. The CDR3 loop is CASSQDIYEQYF. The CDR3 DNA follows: TGTGCCAGCAGCCAAGATATCTACGAGCAGTACTTC.

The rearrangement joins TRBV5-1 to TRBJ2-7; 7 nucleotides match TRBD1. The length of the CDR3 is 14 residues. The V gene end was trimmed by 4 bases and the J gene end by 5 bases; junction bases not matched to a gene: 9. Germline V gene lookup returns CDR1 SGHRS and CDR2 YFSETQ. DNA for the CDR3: TGCGCCAGCAGCCGACAGGGATCTGCCCACGAGCAGTACTTC. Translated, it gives CASSRQGSAHEQYF.

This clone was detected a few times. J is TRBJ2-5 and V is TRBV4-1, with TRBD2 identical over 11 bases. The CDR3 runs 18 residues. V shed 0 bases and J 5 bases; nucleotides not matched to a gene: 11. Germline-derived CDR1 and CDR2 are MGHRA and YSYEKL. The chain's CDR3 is CASSQDPVTSGVGETQYF. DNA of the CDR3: TGCGCCAGCAGCCAAGATCCAGTGACTAGCGGGGTCGGGGAGACCCAGTACTTC.

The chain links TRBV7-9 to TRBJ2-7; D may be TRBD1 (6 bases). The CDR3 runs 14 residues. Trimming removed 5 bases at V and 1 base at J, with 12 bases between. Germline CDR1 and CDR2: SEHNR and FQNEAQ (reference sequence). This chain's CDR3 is CASSPTTGSYEQYF. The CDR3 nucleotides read TGTGCCAGCAGCCCCACAACAGGGTCCTACGAGCAGTACTTC.

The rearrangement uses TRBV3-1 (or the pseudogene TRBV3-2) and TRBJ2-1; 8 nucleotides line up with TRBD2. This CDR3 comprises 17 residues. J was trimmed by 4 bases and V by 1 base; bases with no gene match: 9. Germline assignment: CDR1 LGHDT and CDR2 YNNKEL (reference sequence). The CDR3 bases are TGTGCCAGCAGCCAAGGCAGGACTAGCTTGAGATACAATGAGCAGTTCTTC. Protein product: CASSQGRTSLRYNEQFF.

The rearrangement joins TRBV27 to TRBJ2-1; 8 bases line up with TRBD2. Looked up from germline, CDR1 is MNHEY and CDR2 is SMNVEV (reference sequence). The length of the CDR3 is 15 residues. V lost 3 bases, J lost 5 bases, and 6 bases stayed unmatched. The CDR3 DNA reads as TGTGCCAGCAGTTTCTTTGCGGGAGGAGACAATGAGCAGTTCTTC. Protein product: CASSFFAGGDNEQFF.

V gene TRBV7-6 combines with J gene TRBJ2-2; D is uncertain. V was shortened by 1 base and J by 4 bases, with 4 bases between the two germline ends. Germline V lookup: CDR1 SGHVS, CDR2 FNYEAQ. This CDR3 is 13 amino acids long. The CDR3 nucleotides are TGTGCCAGCAGCTTAGGGGCCACCGGGGAGCTGTTTTTT. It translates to CASSLGATGELFF.

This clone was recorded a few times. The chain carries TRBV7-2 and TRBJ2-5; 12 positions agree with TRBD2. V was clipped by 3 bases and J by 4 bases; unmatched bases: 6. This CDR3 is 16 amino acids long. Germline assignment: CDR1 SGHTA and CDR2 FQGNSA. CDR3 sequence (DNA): TGTGCCAGCAGCTTCGCTAGCGGGGGGGTAGGAGAGACCCAGTACTTC. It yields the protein CASSFASGGVGETQYF.

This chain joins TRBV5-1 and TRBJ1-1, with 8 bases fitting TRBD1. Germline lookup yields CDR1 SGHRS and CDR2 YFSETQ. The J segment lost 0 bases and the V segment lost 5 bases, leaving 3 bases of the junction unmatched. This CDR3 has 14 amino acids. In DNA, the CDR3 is TGCGCCAGCAGTCGGACAGGGCTGAACACTGAAGCTTTCTTT. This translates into CASSRTGLNTEAFF.

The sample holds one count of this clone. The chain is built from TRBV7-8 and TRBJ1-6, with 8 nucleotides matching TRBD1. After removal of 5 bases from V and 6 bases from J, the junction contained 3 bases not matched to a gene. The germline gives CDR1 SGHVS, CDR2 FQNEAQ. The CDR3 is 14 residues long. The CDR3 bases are TGTGCCAGCAGCACGGGACAGGCTAATTCACCCCTCCACTTT. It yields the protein CASSTGQANSPLHF.

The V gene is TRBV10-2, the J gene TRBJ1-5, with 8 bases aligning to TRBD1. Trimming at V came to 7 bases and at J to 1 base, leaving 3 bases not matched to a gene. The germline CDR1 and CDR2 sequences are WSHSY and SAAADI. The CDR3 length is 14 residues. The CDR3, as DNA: TGCGCCAGCACCCAGGGGGCGAGCAATCAGCCCCAGCATTTT. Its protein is CASTQGASNQPQHF.

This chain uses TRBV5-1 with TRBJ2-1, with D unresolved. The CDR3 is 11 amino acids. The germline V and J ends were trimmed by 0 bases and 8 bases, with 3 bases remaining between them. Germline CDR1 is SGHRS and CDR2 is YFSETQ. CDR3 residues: CASSLAYEQFF. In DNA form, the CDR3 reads TGCGCCAGCAGCTTGGCCTATGAGCAGTTCTTC.

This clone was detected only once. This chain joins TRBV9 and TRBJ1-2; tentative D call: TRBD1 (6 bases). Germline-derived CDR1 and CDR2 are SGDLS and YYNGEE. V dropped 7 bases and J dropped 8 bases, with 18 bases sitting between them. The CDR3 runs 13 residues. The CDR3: CASASSRGEGYTF. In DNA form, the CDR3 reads TGTGCCAGCGCCTCAAGCAGGGGAGAAGGCTACACCTTC.

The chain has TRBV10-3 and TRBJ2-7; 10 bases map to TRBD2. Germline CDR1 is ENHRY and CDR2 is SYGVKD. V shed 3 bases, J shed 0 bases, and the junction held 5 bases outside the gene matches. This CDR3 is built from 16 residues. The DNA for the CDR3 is TGTGCCATCAGTGACCCGACTAGCGGGTCCTCCTACGAGCAGTACTTC. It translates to CAISDPTSGSSYEQYF.

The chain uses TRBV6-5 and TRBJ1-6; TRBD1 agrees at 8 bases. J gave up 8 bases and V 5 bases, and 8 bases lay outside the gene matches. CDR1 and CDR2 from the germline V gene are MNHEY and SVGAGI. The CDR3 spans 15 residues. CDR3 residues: CASSRPTGGHSPLHF. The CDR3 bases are TGTGCCAGCAGTCGACCTACAGGGGGTCATTCACCCCTCCACTTT.

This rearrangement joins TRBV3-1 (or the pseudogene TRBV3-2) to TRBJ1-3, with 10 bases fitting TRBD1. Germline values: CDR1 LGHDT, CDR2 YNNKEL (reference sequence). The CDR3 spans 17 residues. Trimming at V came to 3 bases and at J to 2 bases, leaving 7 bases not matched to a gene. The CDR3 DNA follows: TGTGCCAGCAGCCATGCCGGGACAGGGGCAGCTGGAAACACCATATATTTT. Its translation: CASSHAGTGAAGNTIYF.

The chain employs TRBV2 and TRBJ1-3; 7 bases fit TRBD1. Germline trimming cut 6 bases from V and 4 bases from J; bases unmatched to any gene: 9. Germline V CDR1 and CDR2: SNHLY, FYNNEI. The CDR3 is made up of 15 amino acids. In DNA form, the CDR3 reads TGTGCCAGCAGCGCCGACAGGGTTTCAGGAAACACCATATATTTT. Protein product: CASSADRVSGNTIYF.

CDR3 protein: CASSLPGQDYEQYF. The CDR3, as DNA: TGTGCCAGCAGTTTACCGGGACAGGATTACGAGCAGTACTTC. The chain uses TRBV6-2 or TRBV6-3 and TRBJ2-7; 8 bases are shared with TRBD1. Germline lookup yields CDR1 MNHEY and CDR2 SVGEGT. The ends lost 4 bases at V and 4 bases at J; junction bases unmatched: 6. The CDR3 spans 14 residues.

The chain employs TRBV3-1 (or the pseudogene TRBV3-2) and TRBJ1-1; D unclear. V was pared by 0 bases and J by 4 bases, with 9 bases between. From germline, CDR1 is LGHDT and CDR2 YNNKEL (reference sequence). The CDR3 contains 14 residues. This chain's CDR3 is CASSQDTRSTEAFF. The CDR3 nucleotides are TGTGCCAGCAGCCAAGATACGCGGAGCACTGAAGCTTTCTTT.

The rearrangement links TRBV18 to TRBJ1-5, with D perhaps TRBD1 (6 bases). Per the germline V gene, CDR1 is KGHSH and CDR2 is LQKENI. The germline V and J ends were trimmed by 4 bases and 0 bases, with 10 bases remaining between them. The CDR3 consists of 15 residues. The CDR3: CASSLDRYSNQPQHF. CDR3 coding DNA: TGTGCCAGCTCACTTGACAGGTATAGCAATCAGCCCCAGCATTTT.

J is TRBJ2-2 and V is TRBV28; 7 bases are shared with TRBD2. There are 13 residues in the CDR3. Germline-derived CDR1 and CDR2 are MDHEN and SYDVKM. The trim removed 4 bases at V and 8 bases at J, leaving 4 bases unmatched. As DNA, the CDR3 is TGTGCCAGCAGTTCCACGGGGGGAGGGGAGCTGTTTTTT. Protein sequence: CASSSTGGGELFF. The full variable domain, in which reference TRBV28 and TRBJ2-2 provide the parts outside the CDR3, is DVKVTQSSRYLVKRTGEKVFLECVQDMDHENMFWYRQDPGLGLRLIYFSYDVKMKEKGDIPEGYSVSREKKERFSLILESASTNQTSMYLCASSSTGGGELFFGEGSRLTVL.

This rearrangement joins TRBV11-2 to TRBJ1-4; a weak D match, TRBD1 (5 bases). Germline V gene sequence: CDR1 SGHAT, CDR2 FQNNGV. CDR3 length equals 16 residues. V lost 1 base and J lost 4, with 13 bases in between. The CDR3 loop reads CASSLGSGTLNEKLFF. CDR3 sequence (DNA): TGTGCCAGCAGCTTAGGTTCCGGGACTCTTAATGAAAAACTGTTTTTT.